The next 10 T cell receptor beta chains were all read from a single sample in a study of blood T cell repertoires in COVID-19. Clones were sequenced by immunoSEQ multiplex PCR, and TCRdb holds only the in-frame ones, with some missing. The profile shows roughly 54,000 clones, 70% to 90% of them singletons. Sample: peripheral blood. The receptor source for this set is a human donor in a cohort sampled during active COVID-19.

The chain recombines TRBV2 with TRBJ1-2, with a possible D match to TRBD1 (5 bases). CDR1 SNHLY and CDR2 FYNNEI come from the germline V gene. The CDR3 has 13 residues. Trimming removed 6 bases at V and 1 base at J, with 9 bases between. This CDR3 reads CASSLGLNYGYTF. The DNA for the CDR3 is TGTGCCAGCAGCCTGGGACTTAACTATGGCTACACCTTC.

The V call is TRBV14, the J call TRBJ2-7; 7 positions agree with TRBD1. The CDR3 is 13 amino acids. Germline CDR1 reads SGHDN; CDR2 reads FVKESK. With 6 bases clipped from V and 3 bases from J, the junction kept 5 bases outside the gene matches. The DNA of the CDR3 is TGTGCCAGCAGTCCCACAGGGGTCTACGAGCAGTACTTC. This translates into CASSPTGVYEQYF.

This chain uses TRBV25-1 with TRBJ2-7; a weak D match, TRBD2 (5 bases). The CDR3 is made up of 15 amino acids. The ends were cut back, 3 bases at V and 3 bases at J, with 15 bases in the middle. The germline gives CDR1 MGHDK, CDR2 SYGVNS. This CDR3 is CASSERVGVGYEQYF. CDR3 bases: TGTGCCAGCAGTGAGAGGGTCGGGGTCGGCTACGAGCAGTACTTC.

The chain carries TRBV19 and TRBJ2-3; D gene ambiguous. There are 14 residues in the CDR3. Trimming took 5 bases from V and 2 from J, leaving 11 bases between them. Germline values: CDR1 LNHDA, CDR2 SQIVND (reference sequence). The CDR3 is CASSLDRFTDTQYF. The CDR3 DNA reads TGTGCCAGTAGTCTCGATCGGTTCACAGATACGCAGTATTTT.

The chain has TRBV6-4 and TRBJ2-7; 9 bases agree with TRBD2. Looked up from germline, CDR1 is MRHNA and CDR2 is SNTAGT. Unmatched junction bases numbered 14, after V lost 4 bases and J lost 4 bases. The CDR3 is 17 amino acids. The CDR3 sequence: CASSAPVAGTSCYEQYF. CDR3 coding DNA: TGTGCCAGCAGTGCGCCCGTGGCCGGGACTAGCTGTTACGAGCAGTACTTC.

The rearrangement joins TRBV2 to TRBJ2-7; D is undetermined. The CDR3 covers 12 residues. Germline values: CDR1 SNHLY, CDR2 FYNNEI. The V gene lost 3 bases and the J gene lost 6 bases, with 9 bases spanning the gap. The CDR3 loop reads CASSEAGREQYF. In DNA, the CDR3 is TGTGCCAGCAGTGAGGCAGGCCGCGAGCAGTACTTC.

The chain combines TRBV5-1 with TRBJ2-1, with a possible D match to TRBD2 (7 bases). V gave up 4 bases and J gave up 9 bases, with 17 bases separating them. The germline V gene encodes CDR1 SGHRS and CDR2 YFSETQ. The CDR3 loop spans 14 amino acids. CDR3 sequence: CASSQGPTSFEQFF. CDR3 bases: TGCGCCAGCAGCCAGGGGCCGACTAGCTTTGAGCAGTTCTTC.

The rearrangement uses TRBV18 and TRBJ2-5, with 11 bases aligning to TRBD2. V lost 2 bases to trimming and J lost 1 base; unmatched junction nucleotides: 0. This CDR3 contains 15 residues. In germline, CDR1 is KGHSH, CDR2 LQKENI. The CDR3 nucleotides are TGTGCCAGCTCACCAGGACTAGCGGGCCAAGAGACCCAGTACTTC. Its protein is CASSPGLAGQETQYF.

This chain joins TRBV2 and TRBJ1-6; 8 bases agree with TRBD1. J was trimmed by 10 bases and V by 8 bases; bases with no gene match: 16. The germline gives CDR1 SNHLY, CDR2 FYNNEI. This CDR3 has 16 residues. In DNA form, the CDR3 reads TGTGCCAGCGCCGGGACAGGTTTTTTTCAGGGATCACCCCTCCACTTT. Protein: CASAGTGFFQGSPLHF.

The V and J genes are TRBV2 and TRBJ2-7; 7 positions match TRBD1. The CDR3 has 16 residues. The ends lost 6 bases at V and 1 base at J; junction bases unmatched: 12. Germline CDR1 and CDR2: SNHLY and FYNNEI. CDR3 coding DNA: TGTGCCAGCAGAGCGCTCCCGGGACAGAGTTCCTACGAGCAGTACTTC. Translation: CASRALPGQSSYEQYF.